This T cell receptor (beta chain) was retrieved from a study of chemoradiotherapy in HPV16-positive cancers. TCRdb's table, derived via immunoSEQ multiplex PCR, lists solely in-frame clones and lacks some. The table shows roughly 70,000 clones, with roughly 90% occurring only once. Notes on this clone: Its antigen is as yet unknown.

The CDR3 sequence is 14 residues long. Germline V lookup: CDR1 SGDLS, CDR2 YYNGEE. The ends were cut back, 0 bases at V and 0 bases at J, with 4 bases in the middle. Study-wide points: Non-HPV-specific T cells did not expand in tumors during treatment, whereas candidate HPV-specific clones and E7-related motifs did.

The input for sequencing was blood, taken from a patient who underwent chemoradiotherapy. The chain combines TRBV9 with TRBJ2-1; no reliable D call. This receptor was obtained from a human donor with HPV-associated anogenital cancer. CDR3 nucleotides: TGTGCCAGCAGCGTAGCGGGCTCCTACAATGAGCAGTTCTTC. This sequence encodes CASSVAGSYNEQFF. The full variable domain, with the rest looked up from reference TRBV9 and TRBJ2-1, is DSGVTQTPKHLITATGQRVTLRCSPRSGDLSVYWYQQSLDQGLQFLIQYYNGEERAKGNILERFSAQQFPDLHSELNLSSLELGDSALYFCASSVAGSYNEQFFGPGTRLTVL.